This is a list of T cell receptor beta chains from one sample in a study of blood T cells in healthy people across ages. TCRdb called the 5' RACE reads again in MiXCR, with one record for every CDR3 protein. The sample carries about 800,000 distinct CDR3 sequences, nearly 60% recorded once. The sequenced sample was blood. Source of these receptors: a man aged 25 to 40 in good health. The CDR3 runs from the conserved cysteine through the conserved F or W. The D gene is left open where the match is weak. Only some rows state a clone size, as once, few, many or a class for expanded clones.

v_call: TRBV27; clone_size: NA; d_call: NA; j_call: TRBJ1-5; cdr3_aa: CASSLRGDYSNQPQHF; cdr3_nt: TGTGCCAGCAGTTTACGGGGTGACTATAGCAATCAGCCCCAGCATTTT
v_call: TRBV7-9; clone_size: NA; d_call: NA; j_call: TRBJ2-1; cdr3_aa: CASRVRGSSYNEQFF; cdr3_nt: TGTGCCAGCAGGGTACGGGGGAGCTCCTACAATGAGCAGTTCTTC
v_call: TRBV28; clone_size: many; d_call: NA; j_call: TRBJ1-1; cdr3_aa: CASRPAGVGTEAFF; cdr3_nt: TGTGCCAGCAGACCGGCAGGGGTCGGGACTGAAGCTTTCTTT
v_call: TRBV3-1; clone_size: few; d_call: NA; j_call: TRBJ2-1; cdr3_aa: CASSQVMKGSYNEQFF; cdr3_nt: TGTGCCAGCAGCCAAGTGATGAAGGGATCCTACAATGAGCAGTTCTTC
v_call: TRBV10-3; clone_size: NA; d_call: NA; j_call: TRBJ2-7; cdr3_aa: CAIRTKASEQYF; cdr3_nt: TGTGCCATCCGTACGAAGGCTTCCGAGCAGTACTTC
v_call: TRBV6-1; clone_size: NA; d_call: NA; j_call: TRBJ2-3; cdr3_aa: CASTWASRTDTQYF; cdr3_nt: TGTGCCAGCACATGGGCGAGCCGCACAGATACGCAGTATTTT
v_call: TRBV18; clone_size: few; d_call: NA; j_call: TRBJ1-5; cdr3_aa: CASSPDGQPQHF; cdr3_nt: TGTGCCAGCTCACCAGATGGTCAGCCCCAGCATTTT
v_call: TRBV4-2; clone_size: NA; d_call: TRBD2; j_call: TRBJ2-3; cdr3_aa: CASSQDGRLAGGVDTQYF; cdr3_nt: TGTGCCAGCAGCCAAGATGGCCGTCTAGCGGGGGGTGTAGATACGCAGTATTTT
v_call: TRBV5-1; clone_size: NA; d_call: NA; j_call: TRBJ2-7; cdr3_aa: CASSGGQLGTEQYF; cdr3_nt: TGCGCCAGCAGCGGAGGTCAATTGGGAACCGAGCAGTACTTC
v_call: TRBV6-1; clone_size: NA; d_call: NA; j_call: TRBJ1-4; cdr3_aa: CASSEVGGGGGKLFF; cdr3_nt: TGTGCCAGCAGTGAAGTTGGGGGGGGCGGTGGAAAACTGTTTTTT
v_call: TRBV7-9; clone_size: many; d_call: TRBD1; j_call: TRBJ2-1; cdr3_aa: CASSFSGQGISFPNNEQFF; cdr3_nt: TGTGCCAGCAGCTTCTCAGGACAGGGTATCTCCTTCCCTAACAATGAGCAGTTCTTC
v_call: TRBV7-2; clone_size: few; d_call: TRBD1; j_call: TRBJ2-3; cdr3_aa: CASSFAPLGTGGADTQYF; cdr3_nt: TGTGCCAGCAGCTTTGCCCCCCTCGGGACAGGGGGCGCAGATACGCAGTATTTT
v_call: TRBV7-2; clone_size: NA; d_call: TRBD1; j_call: TRBJ1-2; cdr3_aa: CASSQGQGEAYGYTF; cdr3_nt: TGTGCCAGCAGCCAAGGACAGGGAGAGGCCTATGGCTACACCTTC
v_call: TRBV6-2/TRBV6-3; clone_size: NA; d_call: NA; j_call: TRBJ2-7; cdr3_aa: CASSSHNSYEQYF; cdr3_nt: TGTGCCAGCAGTTCGCACAACTCCTACGAGCAGTACTTC
v_call: TRBV5-1; clone_size: NA; d_call: NA; j_call: TRBJ2-7; cdr3_aa: CASSLEPGSSYEQYF; cdr3_nt: TGCGCCAGCAGCTTGGAGCCAGGGAGCTCCTACGAGCAGTACTTC
v_call: TRBV20-1; clone_size: NA; d_call: NA; j_call: TRBJ1-6; cdr3_aa: CSARATGTFYNSPLHF; cdr3_nt: TGCAGTGCTAGAGCCACGGGAACATTTTATAATTCACCCCTCCACTTT
v_call: TRBV7-3; clone_size: NA; d_call: TRBD2; j_call: TRBJ2-7; cdr3_aa: CASSPAGGPREQYF; cdr3_nt: TGTGCCAGCAGTCCAGCGGGAGGGCCCCGCGAGCAGTACTTC
v_call: TRBV3-1; clone_size: once; d_call: TRBD1; j_call: TRBJ1-2; cdr3_aa: CASSQLGTGGYGYTF; cdr3_nt: TGTGCCAGCAGCCAACTAGGGACAGGCGGCTATGGCTACACCTTC
v_call: TRBV30; clone_size: NA; d_call: NA; j_call: TRBJ2-7; cdr3_aa: CAYSYRIKYEQYF; cdr3_nt: TGTGCCTACTCCTACCGGATCAAGTACGAGCAGTACTTC
v_call: TRBV30; clone_size: few; d_call: NA; j_call: TRBJ2-7; cdr3_aa: CAWGASSYEQYF; cdr3_nt: TGTGCCTGGGGGGCGAGCTCCTACGAGCAGTACTTC
v_call: TRBV12-3/TRBV12-4; clone_size: NA; d_call: TRBD1; j_call: TRBJ2-3; cdr3_aa: CASSLGTGGYF; cdr3_nt: TGTGCCAGCAGTTTAGGGACAGGTGGGTATTTT
v_call: TRBV6-2/TRBV6-3; clone_size: NA; d_call: TRBD2; j_call: TRBJ2-3; cdr3_aa: CASSYEGLAVGPSTDTQYF; cdr3_nt: TGTGCCAGCAGTTACGAGGGACTAGCGGTTGGTCCTAGCACAGATACGCAGTATTTT
v_call: TRBV13; clone_size: NA; d_call: NA; j_call: TRBJ1-5; cdr3_aa: CASSLGGGRGFGQPQHF; cdr3_nt: TGTGCCAGCAGCTTAGGGGGCGGTAGAGGCTTCGGTCAGCCCCAGCATTTT
v_call: TRBV27; clone_size: NA; d_call: NA; j_call: TRBJ2-1; cdr3_aa: CASSLSGGTGPNEQFF; cdr3_nt: TGTGCCAGCAGTTTATCGGGAGGAACTGGGCCCAATGAGCAGTTCTTC
v_call: TRBV15; clone_size: few; d_call: TRBD1; j_call: TRBJ2-5; cdr3_aa: CATKAGTEETQYF; cdr3_nt: TGTGCCACAAAGGCAGGGACAGAAGAGACCCAGTACTTC
v_call: TRBV7-9; clone_size: once; d_call: TRBD1; j_call: TRBJ2-5; cdr3_aa: CASSLGDRGEETQYF; cdr3_nt: TGTGCCAGCAGCTTAGGGGACAGGGGAGAAGAGACCCAGTACTTC
v_call: TRBV7-2; clone_size: few; d_call: TRBD2; j_call: TRBJ2-1; cdr3_aa: CASSLVGLAGSEQFF; cdr3_nt: TGTGCCAGCAGCTTAGTTGGGCTAGCGGGCTCTGAGCAGTTCTTC
v_call: TRBV10-3; clone_size: NA; d_call: NA; j_call: TRBJ2-3; cdr3_aa: CATRTDALDTDTQYF; cdr3_nt: TGTGCCACGAGGACCGACGCCCTAGACACAGATACGCAGTATTTT
v_call: TRBV4-2; clone_size: NA; d_call: NA; j_call: TRBJ2-1; cdr3_aa: CASSQAWSDYNEQFF; cdr3_nt: TGTGCCAGCAGCCAAGCTTGGAGCGATTACAATGAGCAGTTCTTC
v_call: TRBV28; clone_size: NA; d_call: NA; j_call: TRBJ1-2; cdr3_aa: CASSLYKGGYGYTF; cdr3_nt: TGTGCCAGCAGTTTATACAAGGGCGGCTATGGCTACACCTTC
v_call: TRBV20-1; clone_size: once; d_call: NA; j_call: TRBJ2-5; cdr3_aa: CSATSDYRERETQYF; cdr3_nt: TGCAGTGCTACGAGTGATTACAGGGAAAGAGAGACCCAGTACTTC
v_call: TRBV5-1; clone_size: NA; d_call: NA; j_call: TRBJ2-7; cdr3_aa: CASSFWPSTRATSYEQYF; cdr3_nt: TGCGCCAGCAGCTTTTGGCCGAGTACTAGGGCGACCTCCTACGAGCAGTACTTC
v_call: TRBV29-1; clone_size: few; d_call: NA; j_call: TRBJ2-7; cdr3_aa: CSVGRGLTYEQYF; cdr3_nt: TGCAGCGTGGGACGCGGACTGACCTACGAGCAGTACTTC
v_call: TRBV10-3; clone_size: NA; d_call: TRBD2; j_call: TRBJ2-1; cdr3_aa: CAIRAGLERTSEQFF; cdr3_nt: TGTGCCATTAGGGCGGGACTAGAACGAACCAGTGAGCAGTTCTTC
v_call: TRBV30; clone_size: once; d_call: NA; j_call: TRBJ2-1; cdr3_aa: CAWSKALQFF; cdr3_nt: TGTGCCTGGAGTAAGGCGCTGCAGTTCTTC
v_call: TRBV6-1; clone_size: once; d_call: TRBD2; j_call: TRBJ2-1; cdr3_aa: CASIVAGGLGNEQFF; cdr3_nt: TGTGCCAGCATAGTAGCGGGGGGACTTGGCAATGAGCAGTTCTTC
v_call: TRBV11-2; clone_size: NA; d_call: NA; j_call: TRBJ2-2; cdr3_aa: CASSPESTTGELFF; cdr3_nt: TGTGCCAGCAGCCCCGAATCCACTACCGGGGAGCTGTTTTTT
v_call: TRBV27; clone_size: NA; d_call: NA; j_call: TRBJ1-2; cdr3_aa: CAGSPRVVDYGYTF; cdr3_nt: TGTGCCGGCAGCCCAAGGGTGGTGGACTATGGCTACACCTTC
v_call: TRBV4-1; clone_size: NA; d_call: TRBD1; j_call: TRBJ1-1; cdr3_aa: CASSRGQGSTEAFF; cdr3_nt: TGCGCCAGCAGCCGAGGACAGGGGTCAACTGAAGCTTTCTTT
v_call: TRBV15; clone_size: NA; d_call: TRBD1; j_call: TRBJ1-5; cdr3_aa: CATSRDGQGGNQPQHF; cdr3_nt: TGTGCCACCAGCAGAGATGGACAGGGCGGCAATCAGCCCCAGCATTTT
v_call: TRBV29-1; clone_size: NA; d_call: NA; j_call: TRBJ2-1; cdr3_aa: CSVEGLEYSYNEQFF; cdr3_nt: TGCAGCGTTGAAGGTTTAGAATACTCCTACAATGAGCAGTTCTTC